These 20 T cell receptor beta chains came from one sample sequenced in a study of cytomegalovirus exposure and HLA in healthy donors listed by TCRdb under 2017. Library construction relied on the immunoSEQ multiplex PCR assay. The multiplex PCR relied on a mix of 60 forward primers for TCR Vbeta segments and 13 reverse primers for TCR Jbeta segments. TCRdb provides this immuneACCESS table in a form limited to in-frame rearrangements. Some clones are lacking; in checked studies, under half of them reflect an unresolved V gene, and why the rest are absent is not known. The sample records roughly 110,000 clones, roughly 80% of which are singletons. The ten largest make up 3% to 4% of the sample. Sequencing was done on a sample of PBMCs. These receptors originate from a man in his 60s in good health and CMV-seronegative.

The CDR3 spells CASSDLTVDSSYEQYF. The DNA for the CDR3 is TGTGCCAGCAGTGACCTGACAGTCGATAGCTCCTACGAGCAGTACTTC. The chain recombines TRBV2 with TRBJ2-7; D possibly corresponds to TRBD1 (5 bases). Germline V lookup: CDR1 SNHLY, CDR2 FYNNEI. Trimming took 3 bases from V and 0 from J, leaving 15 bases between them. The CDR3 has 16 residues.

This chain uses TRBV5-1 with TRBJ2-5, with D possibly matching TRBD1 (6 bases). The V gene lost 0 bases and the J gene lost 5 bases, with 11 bases spanning the gap. The CDR3 loop spans 14 amino acids. Germline values: CDR1 SGHRS, CDR2 YFSETQ. The CDR3 DNA sequence: TGCGCCAGCAGCTTGGGGACAGCGGAGGAGACCCAGTACTTC. Translated, it gives CASSLGTAEETQYF.

This clone showed up just a few times. The genes are TRBV13 and TRBJ1-2; the D gene is possibly TRBD1 (6 bases). This CDR3 spans 14 amino acids. V lost 5 bases and J 2 bases, leaving 12 bases between the germline ends. Germline assignment: CDR1 PRHDT and CDR2 FYEKMQ (reference sequence). The CDR3 DNA is TGTGCCAGCAGCCCCGACAGGTCCAACTATGGCTACACCTTC. It yields the protein CASSPDRSNYGYTF.

The chain has TRBV5-6 and TRBJ2-1; tentatively, D is TRBD1 (5 bases). This CDR3 has 14 amino acids. V was pared by 0 bases and J by 5 bases, with 9 bases between. Per germline, CDR1 SGHDT and CDR2 YYEEEE. The CDR3 sequence: CASSLGGQNNEQFF. CDR3 sequence (DNA): TGTGCCAGCAGCTTGGGAGGACAAAACAATGAGCAGTTCTTC.

The chain carries TRBV7-2 and TRBJ2-3; weak D call: TRBD2 (6 bases). The CDR3 length is 15 residues. The V gene's germline CDR1 is SGHTA and CDR2 FQGNSA. Trimming pared 5 bases from V and 2 bases from J, leaving 14 bases between. CDR3 in amino acids: CASSLRDFLTDTQYF. The CDR3 nucleotides are TGTGCCAGCAGCCTACGGGACTTTCTCACAGATACGCAGTATTTT.

V usage is TRBV7-2 and J usage is TRBJ1-1; 7 nucleotides agree with TRBD1. Looked up from germline, CDR1 is SGHTA and CDR2 is FQGNSA. The CDR3 length is 19 residues. The trim removed 4 bases at V and 8 bases at J, leaving 25 bases unmatched. The CDR3 reads CASSSLGTKVEWDSSEAFF. As DNA, the CDR3 is TGTGCCAGCAGCTCCCTCGGGACAAAGGTGGAGTGGGACAGTAGCGAAGCTTTCTTT.

V is TRBV5-1 and J is TRBJ2-2; 10 nucleotides align to TRBD1. Germline V gene data show CDR1 as SGHRS and CDR2 as YFSETQ. With 0 bases clipped from V and 6 bases from J, the junction kept 2 bases outside the gene matches. This CDR3 has 15 residues. This chain's CDR3 is CASSLGDRGPGELFF. DNA for the CDR3: TGCGCCAGCAGCTTGGGGGACAGGGGTCCCGGGGAGCTGTTTTTT.

The chain joins TRBV6-5 to TRBJ1-1; 9 bases line up with TRBD1. The ends lost 3 bases at V and 6 bases at J; junction bases unmatched: 8. Germline CDR1 reads MNHEY; CDR2 reads SVGAGI. The CDR3 length is 15 residues. This chain's CDR3 is CASSYTGQGASEAFF. DNA of the CDR3: TGTGCCAGCAGTTATACGGGACAGGGCGCCTCTGAAGCTTTCTTT.

The J gene is TRBJ1-4, the V gene TRBV5-6; D is unresolved. The CDR3 spans 15 residues. Germline assignment: CDR1 SGHDT and CDR2 YYEEEE. Trimming removed 3 bases at V and 8 bases at J, with 17 bases between. In DNA, the CDR3 is TGTGCCAGCAGCTGGGAGGCTATGGGTCGAGAAAAACTGTTTTTT. Protein: CASSWEAMGREKLFF.

In its sample, this clone was seen a few times. This sequence joins TRBV10-3 and TRBJ2-7; D possibly corresponds to TRBD2 (6 bases). CDR3 size: 14 residues. Germline CDR1 ENHRY, CDR2 SYGVKD. V shed 4 bases and J shed 4 bases, with 14 bases lying between them. The CDR3 DNA reads TGTGCCATCAGTGCCCATGGGGGGAATTACGAGCAGTACGTC. Its protein is CAISAHGGNYEQYV.

This clone has just one count. The chain employs TRBV7-2 and TRBJ1-2; 7 bases are shared with TRBD1. The germline gives CDR1 SGHTA, CDR2 FQGNSA. This CDR3 contains 14 residues. V trimming: 5 bases; J trimming: 4 bases; junction bases outside the gene matches: 7. Here the CDR3 reads CASSALDRAYGYTF. The DNA of the CDR3 is TGTGCCAGCAGCGCCCTCGACAGGGCCTATGGCTACACCTTC.

This chain uses TRBV15 with TRBJ1-6, with D maybe TRBD1 (5 bases). V was clipped by 3 bases and J by 8 bases, with 11 bases between them. This CDR3 comprises 14 residues. Germline V gives CDR1 LNHNV, CDR2 YYDKDF (reference sequence). CDR3 coding DNA: TGTGCCACCAGCAGGGGCCGGGGGGATTCACCCCTCCACTTT. This gives the protein CATSRGRGDSPLHF.

The chain joins TRBV7-2 to TRBJ2-7; 7 bases match TRBD1. The CDR3 spans 13 residues. Trimming removed 5 bases from V and 6 bases from J; junction bases left unmatched: 7. Germline loops: CDR1 SGHTA, CDR2 FQGNSA. CDR3 residues: CASSLQGFLEQYV. The CDR3 DNA is TGTGCCAGCAGCCTACAGGGGTTTCTCGAGCAGTACGTC.

This clone was seen only once. V and J are TRBV7-9 and TRBJ2-5; 9 bases line up with TRBD1. The trim removed 4 bases at V and 5 bases at J, leaving 2 bases unmatched. The germline V gene encodes CDR1 SEHNR and CDR2 FQNEAQ (reference sequence). The CDR3 is 13 amino acids. CDR3 coding DNA: TGTGCCAGCAGCTGGACAGGGGTTGAGACCCAGTACTTC. Translation gives CASSWTGVETQYF. Together with reference TRBV7-9 and TRBJ2-5, the CDR3 gives the full variable domain: DTGVSQNPRHKITKRGQNVTFRCDPISEHNRLYWYRQTLGQGPEFLTYFQNEAQLEKSRLLSDRFSAERPKGSFSTLEIQRTEQGDSAMYLCASSWTGVETQYFGPGTRLLVL.

This chain uses TRBV2 with TRBJ1-5; 8 positions match TRBD1. The CDR3 runs to 15 residues. Trimming cost V 7 bases and J 4 bases; bases outside gene matches: 9. Germline V gene sequence: CDR1 SNHLY, CDR2 FYNNEI. The CDR3 DNA sequence: TGTGCCAGCACTGCTGGACAGGGATTGAATCAGCCCCAGCATTTT. It encodes CASTAGQGLNQPQHF. Based on the CDR3 plus reference TRBV2 and TRBJ1-5, the full variable domain is EPEVTQTPSHQVTQMGQEVILRCVPISNHLYFYWYRQILGQKVEFLVSFYNNEISEKSEIFDDQFSVERPDGSNFTLKIRSTKLEDSAMYFCASTAGQGLNQPQHFGDGTRLSIL.

The V call is TRBV6-6, the J call TRBJ1-1; D is unresolved. This CDR3 comprises 16 residues. The germline CDR1 and CDR2 sequences are MNHNY and SVGAGI (reference sequence). V was clipped by 1 base and J by 0 bases, with 12 bases between them. CDR3 DNA sequence: TGTGCCAGCAGTTACTATGCGGCAGCCATGAACACTGAAGCTTTCTTT. Its protein is CASSYYAAAMNTEAFF.

This clone showed up just once. The chain couples TRBV30 to TRBJ1-2; the match to TRBD1 covers 7 bases. Germline CDR1 reads GTSNPN; CDR2 reads SVGIG (reference sequence). V shed 2 bases, J shed 7 bases, and the junction held 7 bases outside the gene matches. The CDR3 is 13 residues long. CDR3 loop: CAWSLDRESGYTF. As DNA, the CDR3 is TGTGCCTGGAGTCTCGACAGGGAAAGTGGCTACACCTTC.

This chain connects TRBV11-2 to TRBJ2-5; no firm D call. The last part of the DNA fits TRBJ2-7 better; the J call may be wrong. The CDR3 is made up of 13 amino acids. CDR1 and CDR2 (germline): SGHAT, FQNNGV. CDR3 in amino acids: CASSLNFPYEQYF. The DNA for the CDR3 is TGTGCCAGCAGCTTAAACTTTCCCTACGAGCAGTACTTC.

In this sample, this clone turned up once. This rearrangement joins TRBV7-3 to TRBJ2-3; TRBD1 aligns across 10 bases. The CDR3 covers 16 residues. V dropped 4 bases and J dropped 5; count of bases not matched to a gene: 9. The germline CDR1 and CDR2 sequences are SGHTA and FQGTGA. The CDR3 region is CASSSNRDRGRDTQYF. The CDR3 DNA reads as TGTGCCAGCAGCTCCAACCGGGACAGGGGTAGAGATACGCAGTATTTT.

The chain is built from TRBV25-1 and TRBJ1-4, with TRBD1 as a possible D gene (6 bases). Per the germline V gene, CDR1 is MGHDK and CDR2 is SYGVNS. The CDR3 is made up of 14 amino acids. The germline V and J ends were trimmed by 4 bases and 10 bases, with 16 bases remaining between them. Here the CDR3 DNA reads TGTGCCAGCAGTGGGGGCTGGGCAGGGGCAAAACTGTTTTTT. Its protein is CASSGGWAGAKLFF. Supplemented by reference TRBV25-1 and TRBJ1-4, the full variable domain reads EADIYQTPRYLVIGTGKKITLECSQTMGHDKMYWYQQDPGMELHLIHYSYGVNSTEKGDLSSESTVSRIRTEHFPLTLESARPSHTSQYLCASSGGWAGAKLFFGSGTQLSVL.